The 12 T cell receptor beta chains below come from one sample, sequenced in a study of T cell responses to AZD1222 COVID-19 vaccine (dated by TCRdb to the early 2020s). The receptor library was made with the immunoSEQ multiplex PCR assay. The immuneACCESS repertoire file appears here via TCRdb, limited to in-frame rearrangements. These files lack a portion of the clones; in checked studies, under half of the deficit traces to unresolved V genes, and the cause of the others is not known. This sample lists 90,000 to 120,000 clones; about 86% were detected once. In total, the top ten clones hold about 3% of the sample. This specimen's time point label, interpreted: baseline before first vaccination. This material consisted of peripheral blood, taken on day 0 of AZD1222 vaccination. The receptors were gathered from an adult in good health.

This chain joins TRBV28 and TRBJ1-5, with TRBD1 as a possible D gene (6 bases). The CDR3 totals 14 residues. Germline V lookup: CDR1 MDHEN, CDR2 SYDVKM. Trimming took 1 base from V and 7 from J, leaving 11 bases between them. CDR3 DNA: TGTGCCAGCAGTTTATTGGGGGGCCGACAGCCCCAGCATTTT. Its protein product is CASSLLGGRQPQHF.

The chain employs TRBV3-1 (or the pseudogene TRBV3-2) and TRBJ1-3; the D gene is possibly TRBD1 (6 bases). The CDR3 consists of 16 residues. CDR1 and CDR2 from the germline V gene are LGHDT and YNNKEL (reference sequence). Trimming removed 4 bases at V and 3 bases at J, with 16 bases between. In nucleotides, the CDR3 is TGTGCCAGCAGCCCCCCAAGCAGGGGTTATGGAAACACCATATATTTT. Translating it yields CASSPPSRGYGNTIYF.

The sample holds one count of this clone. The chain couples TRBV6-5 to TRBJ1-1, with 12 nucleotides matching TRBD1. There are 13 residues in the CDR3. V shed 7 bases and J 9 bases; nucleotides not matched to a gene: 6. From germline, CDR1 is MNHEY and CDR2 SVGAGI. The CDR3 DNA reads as TGTGCCAGCACCGGGACAGGGGGCGAACAAGCTTTCTTT. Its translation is CASTGTGGEQAFF.

This CDR3 is CASSPSSGGSYNEQFF. The CDR3 DNA follows: TGTGCCAGCAGCCCCTCTAGTGGGGGCTCCTACAATGAGCAGTTCTTC. This chain joins TRBV7-2 and TRBJ2-1; D possibly uses TRBD1 or TRBD2 (5 bases each). V lost 5 bases and J 0 bases, leaving 14 bases between the germline ends. There are 16 residues in the CDR3. Per the germline V gene, CDR1 is SGHTA and CDR2 is FQGNSA.

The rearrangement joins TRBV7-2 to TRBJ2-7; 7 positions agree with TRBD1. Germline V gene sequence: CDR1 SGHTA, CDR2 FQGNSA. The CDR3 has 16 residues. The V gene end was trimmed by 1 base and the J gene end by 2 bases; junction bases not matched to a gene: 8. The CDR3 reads CASSLVGTDPTYEQYF. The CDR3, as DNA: TGTGCCAGCAGCTTAGTTGGGACAGATCCCACCTACGAGCAGTACTTC.

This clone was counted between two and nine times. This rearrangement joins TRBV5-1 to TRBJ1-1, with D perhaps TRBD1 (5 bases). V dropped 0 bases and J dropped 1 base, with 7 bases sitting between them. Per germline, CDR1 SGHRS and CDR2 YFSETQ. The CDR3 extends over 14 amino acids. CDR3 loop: CASSLGQRNTEAFF. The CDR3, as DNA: TGCGCCAGCAGCTTGGGACAGAGGAACACTGAAGCTTTCTTT. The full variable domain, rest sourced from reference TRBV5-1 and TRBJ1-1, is KAGVTQTPRYLIKTRGQQVTLSCSPISGHRSVSWYQQTPGQGLQFLFEYFSETQRNKGNFPGRFSGRQFSNSRSEMNVSTLELGDSALYLCASSLGQRNTEAFFGQGTRLTVV.

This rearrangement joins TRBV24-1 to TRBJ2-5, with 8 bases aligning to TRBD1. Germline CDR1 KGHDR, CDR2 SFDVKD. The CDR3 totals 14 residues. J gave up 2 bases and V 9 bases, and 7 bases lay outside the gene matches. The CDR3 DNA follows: TGTGCCACCCCTCCCTACAGGGGGCAAGAGACCCAGTACTTC. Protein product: CATPPYRGQETQYF.

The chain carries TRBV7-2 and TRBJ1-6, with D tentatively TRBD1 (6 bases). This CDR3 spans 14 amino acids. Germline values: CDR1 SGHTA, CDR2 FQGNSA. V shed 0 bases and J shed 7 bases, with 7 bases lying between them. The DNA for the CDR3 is TGTGCCAGCAGCTTAGCGGGGGCCAATTCACCCCTCCACTTT. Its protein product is CASSLAGANSPLHF.

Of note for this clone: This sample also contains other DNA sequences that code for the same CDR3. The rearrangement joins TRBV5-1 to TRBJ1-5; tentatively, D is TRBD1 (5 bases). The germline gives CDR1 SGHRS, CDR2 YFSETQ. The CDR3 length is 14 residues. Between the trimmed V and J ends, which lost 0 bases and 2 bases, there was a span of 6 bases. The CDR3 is CASSLGDGNQPQHF. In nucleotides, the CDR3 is TGCGCCAGCAGCTTGGGGGACGGCAATCAGCCCCAGCATTTT.

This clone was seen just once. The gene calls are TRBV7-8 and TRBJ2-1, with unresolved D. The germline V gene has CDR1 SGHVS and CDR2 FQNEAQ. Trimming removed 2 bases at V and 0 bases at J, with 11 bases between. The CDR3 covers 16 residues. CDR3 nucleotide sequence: TGTGCCAGCAGCTTATCGGTGTGGTCCTCCTACAATGAGCAGTTCTTC. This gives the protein CASSLSVWSSYNEQFF.

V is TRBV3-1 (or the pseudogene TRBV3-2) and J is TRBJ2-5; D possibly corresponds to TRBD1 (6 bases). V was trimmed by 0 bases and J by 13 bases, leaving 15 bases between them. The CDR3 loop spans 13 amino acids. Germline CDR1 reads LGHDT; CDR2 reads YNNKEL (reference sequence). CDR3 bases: TGTGCCAGCAGCCAAGACAAAGGGACAAGATGGTACTTC. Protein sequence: CASSQDKGTRWYF.

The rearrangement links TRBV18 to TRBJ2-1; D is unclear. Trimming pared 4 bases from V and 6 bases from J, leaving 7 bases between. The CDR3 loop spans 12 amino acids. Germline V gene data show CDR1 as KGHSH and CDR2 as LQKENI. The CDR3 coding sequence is TGTGCCAGCTCACTGTCGGTCAATGAGCAGTTCTTC. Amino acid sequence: CASSLSVNEQFF. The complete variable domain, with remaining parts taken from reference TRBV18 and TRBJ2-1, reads NAGVMQNPRHLVRRRGQEARLRCSPMKGHSHVYWYRQLPEEGLKFMVYLQKENIIDESGMPKERFSAEFPKEGPSILRIQQVVRGDSAAYFCASSLSVNEQFFGPGTRLTVL.